This T cell receptor beta chain stems from a study of blood T cell repertoires in COVID-19. About the research overall: COVID-19 samples, acute and convalescent, were from the United States, Italy and Spain. PBMCs, B-cell-depleted T cells, or T cells were the source of the cDNA or gDNA that made up the material.

Authors' processing steps: Nucleated cell counts were estimated from reference gene primer amplification. The repertoire was sequenced with immunoSEQ multiplex PCR; TCRdb's copy has only in-frame clones and lacks some. V, J and clone size are taken as reported in that table, and D and trimming were inferred from the DNA itself. Among 97,000 or so clones listed, 90% were seen once. CDR3 length: 17 residues. Trimming cost V 0 bases and J 13 bases, with 25 bases left between them. The germline V gene has CDR1 SGHAT and CDR2 FQNNGV. The sequence was obtained from a man aged 60-69 years with acute or convalescent COVID-19. The chain employs TRBV11-2 and TRBJ1-5; D is uncertain. Sequenced sample: peripheral blood. The CDR3 loop reads CASSLDYTQRAGTEQHF. CDR3 DNA sequence: TGTGCCAGCAGCTTAGATTATACACAAAGAGCAGGCACCGAACAGCATTTT.